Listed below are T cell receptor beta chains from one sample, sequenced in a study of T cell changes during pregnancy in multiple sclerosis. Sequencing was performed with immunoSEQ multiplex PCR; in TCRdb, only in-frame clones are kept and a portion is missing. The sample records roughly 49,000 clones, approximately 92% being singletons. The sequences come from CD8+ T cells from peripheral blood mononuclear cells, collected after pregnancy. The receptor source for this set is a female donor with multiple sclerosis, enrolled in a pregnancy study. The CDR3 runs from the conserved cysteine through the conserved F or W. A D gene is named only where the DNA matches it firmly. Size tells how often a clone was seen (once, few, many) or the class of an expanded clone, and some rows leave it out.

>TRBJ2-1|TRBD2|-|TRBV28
TGTGCCAGCAGTGAACTAGCGGGCCCGTTCAATGAGCAGTTCTTC
CASSELAGPFNEQFF
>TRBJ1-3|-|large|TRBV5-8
TGTGCCAGCAGCTCCCGGGACTCCGGCGGCTCTGGAAACACCATATATTTT
CASSSRDSGGSGNTIYF
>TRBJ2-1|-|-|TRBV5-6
TGTGCCAGCTCATACCCAAAACAACAGGCTCTCGGGGAGCAGTTCTTC
CASSYPKQQALGEQFF
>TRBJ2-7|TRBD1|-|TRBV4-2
TGTGCCAGCAGCCCCCGGGACAGGTCTACCTACGAGCAGTACTTC
CASSPRDRSTYEQYF
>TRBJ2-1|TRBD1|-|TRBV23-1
TGCGCCAGCAGTCATGGGGCTGGGACAGTTAATGTCAATGAGCAGTTCTTC
CASSHGAGTVNVNEQFF
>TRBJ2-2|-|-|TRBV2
TGTGCCAGCAAGGATTGGGGAGCCGGGGAGCTGTTTTTT
CASKDWGAGELFF
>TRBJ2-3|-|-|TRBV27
TGTGCCAGCAGTCTCCGGACTTATAATAGGGCCACAGATACGCAGTATTTT
CASSLRTYNRATDTQYF
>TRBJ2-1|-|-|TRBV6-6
TGTGCCAGCAGTTACGGAGAGGGTCCGTTCTTC
CASSYGEGPFF
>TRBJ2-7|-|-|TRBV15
TGTGCCACCAGCAGAGATCCCCGTGGGGAGTTCTCCTACGAGCAGTACTTC
CATSRDPRGEFSYEQYF
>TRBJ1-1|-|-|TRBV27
TGTGCCAGCAGCAGAATCGGGGGGTACGCTGAAGCTTTCTTT
CASSRIGGYAEAFF
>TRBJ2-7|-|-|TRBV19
TGTGCCAGTAGTATTCGACCGACAGCGAGCTCCTACGAGCAGTACTTC
CASSIRPTASSYEQYF
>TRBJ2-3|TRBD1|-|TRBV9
TGTGCCAGCAGCGCACGACAGGGCCCAGATACGCAGTATTTT
CASSARQGPDTQYF
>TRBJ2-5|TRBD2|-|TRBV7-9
TGTGCCAGCAGCTTAGGACTAGCTGAGACCCAGTACTTC
CASSLGLAETQYF
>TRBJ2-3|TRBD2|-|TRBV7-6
TGTGCCAGCAGCTTAGCCGGCCAGCGGGGGCCGGGCACAGATACGCAGTATTTT
CASSLAGQRGPGTDTQYF
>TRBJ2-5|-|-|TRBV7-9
TGTGCCAGCAGCTTAGCGAGGAGCCCGGAGACCCAGTACTTC
CASSLARSPETQYF
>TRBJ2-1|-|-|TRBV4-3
TGCGCCAGCAGCCAAGATCTTAGGACAGCCCTTTCGGATGAGCAGTTCTTC
CASSQDLRTALSDEQFF
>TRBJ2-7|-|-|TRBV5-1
TGCGCCAGCAGCTTGGGTAGCGTCTACGAGCAGTACTTC
CASSLGSVYEQYF
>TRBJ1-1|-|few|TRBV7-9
TGTGCCCCGTATGGCAACTACTGTGAAGCTTTCTTT
CAPYGNYCEAFF
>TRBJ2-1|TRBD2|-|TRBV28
TGTGCCAGCAGTTCGGGTGGGCTAGCGGGAGTCAACTACAATGAGCAGTTCTTC
CASSSGGLAGVNYNEQFF
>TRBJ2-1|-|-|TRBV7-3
TGTGCCAGCAGCACGAACCCGGACAGACCGAAGCAGTTCTTC
CASSTNPDRPKQFF
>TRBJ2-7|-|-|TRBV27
TGTGCCAGCAGTTTAACAGGGACGGTCTACGAGCAGTACTTC
CASSLTGTVYEQYF
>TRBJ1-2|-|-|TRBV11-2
TGTGCCAGCAGCTTCCCCTGGGCGGGTTCGCATGGCTACACCTTC
CASSFPWAGSHGYTF
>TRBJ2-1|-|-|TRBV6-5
TGTGCCAGCAGTTCTCCTTCCCAGAAGCAGTTCTTC
CASSSPSQKQFF
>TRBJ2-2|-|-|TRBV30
TGTGCCTGGACTGGACAGAACACCGGGGAGCTGTTTTTT
CAWTGQNTGELFF
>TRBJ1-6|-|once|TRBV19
TGTGCCAGTAACGGACTAAATTCACCCCTCCACTTT
CASNGLNSPLHF
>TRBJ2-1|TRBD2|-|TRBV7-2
TGTGCCAGCAGCTCCACTAGCGGGGGGACCGCCAAGATTTACAATGAGCAGTTCTTC
CASSSTSGGTAKIYNEQFF
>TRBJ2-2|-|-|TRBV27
TGTGCCAGCACCGAGCGGATTTCCCTTTTAAACACCGGGGAGCTGTTTTTT
CASTERISLLNTGELFF
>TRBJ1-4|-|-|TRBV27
TGTGCCAGCAGTCCGGGGATTGCTAATGAAAAACTGTTTTTT
CASSPGIANEKLFF
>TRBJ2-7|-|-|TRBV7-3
TGTGCCAGCAGCTTAAATGGCTTACCGGGCTACGAGCAGTACTTC
CASSLNGLPGYEQYF
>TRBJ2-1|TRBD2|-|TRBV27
TGTGCCAGCAGTTTTAGCGGGAGGGTACCCCACAATGAGCAGTTCTTC
CASSFSGRVPHNEQFF
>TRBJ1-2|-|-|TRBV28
TGTGCCAGCAGGGGGCTCGGGGGGGCGGATGGCTACACCTTC
CASRGLGGADGYTF
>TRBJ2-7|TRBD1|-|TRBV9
TGTGCCAGCAGCCTAGCCGGGACAGGGAGCTACGAGCAGTACTTC
CASSLAGTGSYEQYF
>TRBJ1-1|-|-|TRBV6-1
TGTGCCAGCAGTGCGGCCCTGGGCTTCTTT
CASSAALGFF
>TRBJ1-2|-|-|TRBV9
TGTGCCAGCAGCGTAGCGGGGAACGGCTACACCTTC
CASSVAGNGYTF
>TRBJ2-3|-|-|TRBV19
TGTGCCAGTAGTATCGTCGGAGATACGCAGTATTTT
CASSIVGDTQYF
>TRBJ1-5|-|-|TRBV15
TGTGCCACCAGCAGAGATGGACAACGCAATCAGCCCCAGCATTTT
CATSRDGQRNQPQHF
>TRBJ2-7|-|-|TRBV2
TGTGCCAGCGCGGGACGGGACTACGAGCAGTACTTC
CASAGRDYEQYF
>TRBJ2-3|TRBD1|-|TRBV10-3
TGTGCCATCAGTGACAGGGGGCGCGCAGATACGCAGTATTTT
CAISDRGRADTQYF
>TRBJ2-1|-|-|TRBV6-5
TGTGCCAGCAGTTACTCGTTACGGGACTTCTACAATGAGCAGTTCTTC
CASSYSLRDFYNEQFF
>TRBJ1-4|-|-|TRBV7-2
TGTGCCAGCAGCCCCGGGGATGAAAAACTGTTTTTT
CASSPGDEKLFF
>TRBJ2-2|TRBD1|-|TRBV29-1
TGCAGCGCCCACAGGGGGCCCGGGGAGCTGTTTTTT
CSAHRGPGELFF
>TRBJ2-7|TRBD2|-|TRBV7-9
TGTGCCAGCAGCAGGACTAGCGGGAGTCTAACCTACGAGCAGTACTTC
CASSRTSGSLTYEQYF
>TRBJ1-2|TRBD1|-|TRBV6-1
TGTGCCAGCAGTGAAGGTTTTAGGACAGGGCCTAACTATGGCTACACCTTC
CASSEGFRTGPNYGYTF
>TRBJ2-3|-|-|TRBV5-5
TGTGCCAGCAGCTTGTTTCCTAGACAGGTCACAGATACGCAGTATTTT
CASSLFPRQVTDTQYF
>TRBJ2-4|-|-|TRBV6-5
TGTGCCAGCAGTTTCGGACAGCGTCAGTACTTC
CASSFGQRQYF
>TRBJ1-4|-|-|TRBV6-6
TGTGCCAGCAGGGGAGGGTCAGGGAGTGAAAAACTGTTTTTT
CASRGGSGSEKLFF
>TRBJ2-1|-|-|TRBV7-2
TGTGCCAGCAGCTTAGATCTTCCAGGGTACAATGAGCAGTTCTTC
CASSLDLPGYNEQFF
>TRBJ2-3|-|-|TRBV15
TGTGCCACCAGCAGCCCTTTCTGGTTAGAGGGGGAGCAAACAGATACGCAGTATTTT
CATSSPFWLEGEQTDTQYF